This TCR beta chain was sequenced in a study of shared clonotypes between healthy human individuals. Sequenced by immunoSEQ multiplex PCR; TCRdb stores in-frame clones only, minus some. The sample carries 2 million to 3 million clones, approximately 93% recorded once. A note on this clone: At the DNA level, this CDR3 is encoded by other sequences in the same sample as well.

The specimen was naive CD4+ T cells from PBMCs. Described subset: CD45RA+ positively selected. This receptor was identified in a young man in good health. Some clones in this sample may be carry-over from other donors' samples.

The CDR3: CASSLDRATNEKLFF. The DNA of the CDR3 is TGCGCCAGCAGCTTGGACAGGGCAACTAATGAAAAACTGTTTTTT. V is TRBV5-1 and J is TRBJ1-4, with D possibly being TRBD1 (6 bases). The V gene lost 0 bases and the J gene lost 0 bases, with 6 bases spanning the gap. CDR1 and CDR2 from the germline V gene are SGHRS and YFSETQ. The CDR3 sequence is 15 residues long.